Described below is a single T cell receptor (beta chain) sequence and its context. Its antigen is not known. Prepared TCR beta cDNA libraries contained unique molecular identifiers. TCRdb re-called the PCR reads with MiXCR, one entry per CDR3 protein. The data contain about 770,000 distinct CDR3 sequences, about half of them seen just once; the ten biggest clones take up approximately 5%. The entry originates in a study of post-analysis software for immune sequencing data. Overall study findings and caveats: Multiple sclerosis patients had significantly lower normalized Chao1 diversity than controls. With TRBV5-6, TRBV5-1 and TRBV20-1 included, about five TRBV segments were more frequent in patients than in controls.

Trimming left V 2 bases short and J 8 bases short, with 19 bases between. CDR3 size: 16 residues. From germline, CDR1 is SGHTA and CDR2 FQGTGA. Sequencing was performed on blood. The chain links TRBV7-3 to TRBJ2-1; tentatively, D is TRBD2 (6 bases). The sequence derives from a girl aged 10-17 years with multiple sclerosis. As DNA, the CDR3 is TGTGCCAGCAGCTTAGATGGGACGGGAGAAAGCGATGAGCAGTTCTTC. As protein: CASSLDGTGESDEQFF.